The present T cell receptor (beta chain) was sequenced within a study of beta chain features in type 1 diabetes. There are 16 residues in the CDR3. The germline V gene encodes CDR1 GTSNPN and CDR2 SVGIG (reference sequence). V lost 1 base and J lost 1; bases outside the gene matches: 2. A few counts support this clone. The antigen is not known. The sequenced template was cDNA made from the entire isolated RNA. The assay was immunoSEQ multiplex PCR, and TCRdb's table has in-frame clones only and misses some. This sample has over 150,000 clones, with 10% found just once. Findings of the study overall: People with Type 1 diabetes carried modestly yet significantly shorter TCRB CDR3s in all four CD4+ subsets.

The chain has TRBV30 and TRBJ1-4, with TRBD1 matching over 11 bases. Sequenced material: central memory CD4+ T cells from blood. This sequence was found in a man aged 25-40 years with type 1 diabetes. For the CDR3, the DNA is TGTGCCTGGAGTGGGGGACAGGGGGGAACTAATGAAAAACTGTTTTTT. Translation: CAWSGGQGGTNEKLFF.